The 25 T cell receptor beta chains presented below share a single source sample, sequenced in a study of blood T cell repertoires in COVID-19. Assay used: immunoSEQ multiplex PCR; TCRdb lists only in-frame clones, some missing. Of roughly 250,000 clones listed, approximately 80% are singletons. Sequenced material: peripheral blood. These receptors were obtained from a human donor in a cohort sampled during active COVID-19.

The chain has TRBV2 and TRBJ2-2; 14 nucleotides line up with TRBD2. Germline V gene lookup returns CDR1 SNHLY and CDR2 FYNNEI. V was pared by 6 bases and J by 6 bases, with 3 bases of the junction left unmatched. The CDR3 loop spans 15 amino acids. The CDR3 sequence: CASRRLAGGPGELFF. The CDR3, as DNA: TGTGCCAGCAGAAGACTAGCGGGAGGGCCCGGGGAGCTGTTTTTT.

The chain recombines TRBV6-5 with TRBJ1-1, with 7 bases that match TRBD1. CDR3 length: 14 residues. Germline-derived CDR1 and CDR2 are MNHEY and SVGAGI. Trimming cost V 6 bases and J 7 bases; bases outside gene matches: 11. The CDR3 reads CASRRQGEFGEAFF. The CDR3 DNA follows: TGTGCCAGCAGAAGACAGGGAGAATTCGGTGAAGCTTTCTTT.

For the CDR3, the DNA is TGTGCCAGCAGCTTAGGAGGGGCTCCCTCTGGAAACACCATATATTTT. Amino acid sequence: CASSLGGAPSGNTIYF. V usage is TRBV13 and J usage is TRBJ1-3, with TRBD1 as a possible D gene (5 bases). This CDR3 region has 16 residues. Germline assignment: CDR1 PRHDT and CDR2 FYEKMQ (reference sequence). V was cut by 0 bases and J by 0 bases, with 9 bases left in between.

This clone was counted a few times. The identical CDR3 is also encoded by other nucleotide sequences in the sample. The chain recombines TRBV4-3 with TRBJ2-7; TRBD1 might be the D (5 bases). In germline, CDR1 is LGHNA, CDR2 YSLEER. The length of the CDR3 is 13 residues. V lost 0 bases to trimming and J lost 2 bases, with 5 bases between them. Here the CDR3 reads CASSQDRAYEQYF. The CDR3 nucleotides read TGCGCCAGCAGCCAAGACAGGGCCTACGAGCAGTACTTC.

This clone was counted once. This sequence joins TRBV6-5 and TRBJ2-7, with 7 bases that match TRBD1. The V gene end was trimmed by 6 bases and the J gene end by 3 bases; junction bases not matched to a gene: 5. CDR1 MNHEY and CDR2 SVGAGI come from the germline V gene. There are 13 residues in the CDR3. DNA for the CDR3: TGTGCCAGCAGGCCAGGACAGGTCTACGAGCAGTACTTC. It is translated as CASRPGQVYEQYF.

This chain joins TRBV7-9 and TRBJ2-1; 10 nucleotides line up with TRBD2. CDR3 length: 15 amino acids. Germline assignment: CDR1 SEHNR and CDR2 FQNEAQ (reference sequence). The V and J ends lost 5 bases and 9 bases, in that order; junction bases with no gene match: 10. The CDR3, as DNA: TGTGCCAGCAGCCCCGCCAGCGGGGGGGCTAGTGAGCAGTTCTTC. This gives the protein CASSPASGGASEQFF.

This chain's CDR3 is CASSLGEGPPGELFF. CDR3 in DNA: TGTGCCAGCAGCTTAGGGGAGGGCCCCCCCGGGGAGCTGTTTTTT. The chain is built from TRBV7-9 and TRBJ2-2, with 7 bases identical to TRBD2. Per germline, CDR1 SEHNR and CDR2 FQNEAQ (reference sequence). This CDR3 is 15 amino acids long. V gave up 1 base and J gave up 6 bases; unmatched junction bases: 5.

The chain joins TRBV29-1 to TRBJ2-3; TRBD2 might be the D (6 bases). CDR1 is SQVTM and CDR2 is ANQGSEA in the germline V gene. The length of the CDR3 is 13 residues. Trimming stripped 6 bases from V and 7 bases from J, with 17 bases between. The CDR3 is CSVPGPGGYTQYF. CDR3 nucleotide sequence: TGCAGCGTCCCCGGGCCTGGGGGGTATACGCAGTATTTT.

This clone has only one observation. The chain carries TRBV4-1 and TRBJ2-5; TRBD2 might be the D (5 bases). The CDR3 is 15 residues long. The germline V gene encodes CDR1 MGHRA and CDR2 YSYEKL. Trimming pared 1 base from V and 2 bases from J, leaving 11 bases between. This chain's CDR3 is CASSQASGLQETQYF. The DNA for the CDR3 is TGCGCCAGCAGCCAAGCCTCAGGACTGCAAGAGACCCAGTACTTC.

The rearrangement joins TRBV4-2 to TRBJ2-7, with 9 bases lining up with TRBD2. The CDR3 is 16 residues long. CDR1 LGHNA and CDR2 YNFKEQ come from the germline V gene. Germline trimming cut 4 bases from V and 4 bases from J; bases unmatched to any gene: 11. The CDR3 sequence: CASSPLAAGGTYEQYF. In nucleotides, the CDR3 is TGTGCCAGCAGCCCTCTTGCAGCGGGAGGCACATACGAGCAGTACTTC.

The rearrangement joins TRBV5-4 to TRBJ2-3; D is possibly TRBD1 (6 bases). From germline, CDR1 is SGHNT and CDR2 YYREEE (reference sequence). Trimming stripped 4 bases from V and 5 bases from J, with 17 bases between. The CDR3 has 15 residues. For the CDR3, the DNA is TGTGCCAGCAGCCCCTCCCCAGGGGACAAAGATACGCAGTATTTT. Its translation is CASSPSPGDKDTQYF.

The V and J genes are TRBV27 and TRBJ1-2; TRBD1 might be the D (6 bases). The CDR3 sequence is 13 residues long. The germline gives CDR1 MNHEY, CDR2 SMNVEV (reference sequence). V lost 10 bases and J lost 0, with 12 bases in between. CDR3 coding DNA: TGTGCCACCCGGACAGACCCTAACTATGGCTACACCTTC. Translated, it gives CATRTDPNYGYTF.

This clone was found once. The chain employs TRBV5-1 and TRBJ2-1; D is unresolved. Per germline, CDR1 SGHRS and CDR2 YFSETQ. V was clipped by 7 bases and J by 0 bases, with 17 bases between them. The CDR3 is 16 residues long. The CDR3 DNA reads TGCGCCAGCTCCCCCCCACTCCTCTCCTCCTACAATGAGCAGTTCTTC. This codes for CASSPPLLSSYNEQFF.

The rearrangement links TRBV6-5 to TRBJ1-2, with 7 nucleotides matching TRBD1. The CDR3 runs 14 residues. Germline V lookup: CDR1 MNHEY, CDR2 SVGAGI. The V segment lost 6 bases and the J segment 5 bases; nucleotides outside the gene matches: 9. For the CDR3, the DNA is TGTGCCAGCAGGATTCGACAGGGTGGATATGGCTACACCTTC. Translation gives CASRIRQGGYGYTF.

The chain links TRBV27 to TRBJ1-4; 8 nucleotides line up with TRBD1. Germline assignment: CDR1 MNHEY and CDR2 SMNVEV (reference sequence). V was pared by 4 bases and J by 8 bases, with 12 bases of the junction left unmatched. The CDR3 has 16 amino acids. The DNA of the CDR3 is TGTGCCAGCAGTTCCCCCCGGACAGGGCGGAACGAAAAACTGTTTTTT. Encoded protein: CASSSPRTGRNEKLFF.

The CDR3 region is CASSLSRGLDTQYF. In DNA, the CDR3 is TGTGCCAGCAGCTTATCCAGGGGGTTAGATACGCAGTATTTT. The chain couples TRBV7-6 to TRBJ2-3, with 7 bases identical to TRBD1. V shed 2 bases and J 5 bases; nucleotides not matched to a gene: 4. Germline loops: CDR1 SGHVS, CDR2 FNYEAQ. The CDR3 covers 14 residues.

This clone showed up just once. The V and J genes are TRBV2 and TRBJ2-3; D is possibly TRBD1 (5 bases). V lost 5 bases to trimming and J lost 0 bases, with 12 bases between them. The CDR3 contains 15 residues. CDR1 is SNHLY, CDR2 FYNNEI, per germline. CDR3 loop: CASSMGPGSTDTQYF. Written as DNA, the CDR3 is TGTGCCAGCAGTATGGGCCCAGGGAGCACAGATACGCAGTATTTT.

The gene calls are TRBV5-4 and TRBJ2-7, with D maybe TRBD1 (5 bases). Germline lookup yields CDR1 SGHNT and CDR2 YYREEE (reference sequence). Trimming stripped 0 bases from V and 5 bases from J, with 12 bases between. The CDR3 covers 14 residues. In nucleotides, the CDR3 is TGTGCCAGCAGCTTGGTGACAGCCACTGACGAGCAGTACTTC. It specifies CASSLVTATDEQYF. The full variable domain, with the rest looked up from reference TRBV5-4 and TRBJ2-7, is ETGVTQSPTHLIKTRGQQVTLRCSSQSGHNTVSWYQQALGQGPQFIFQYYREEENGRGNFPPRFSGLQFPNYSSELNVNALELDDSALYLCASSLVTATDEQYFGPGTRLTVT.

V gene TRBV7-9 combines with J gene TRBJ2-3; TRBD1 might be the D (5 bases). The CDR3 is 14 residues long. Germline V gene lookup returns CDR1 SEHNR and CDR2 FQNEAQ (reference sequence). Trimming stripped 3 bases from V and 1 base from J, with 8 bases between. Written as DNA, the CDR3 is TGTGCCAGCAGCTTGGGGCCTGGCACAGATACGCAGTATTTT. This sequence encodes CASSLGPGTDTQYF.

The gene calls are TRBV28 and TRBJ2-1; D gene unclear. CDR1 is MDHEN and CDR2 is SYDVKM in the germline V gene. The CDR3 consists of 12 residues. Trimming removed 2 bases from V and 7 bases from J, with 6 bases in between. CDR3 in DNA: TGTGCCAGCAGTTTACAGGCGAATGAGCAGTTCTTC. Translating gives CASSLQANEQFF.

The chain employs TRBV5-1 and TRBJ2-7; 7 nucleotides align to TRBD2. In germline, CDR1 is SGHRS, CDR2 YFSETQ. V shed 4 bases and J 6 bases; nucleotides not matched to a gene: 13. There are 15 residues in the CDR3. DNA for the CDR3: TGCGCCAGCAGCCAGACCTGGGGGGGATATAGCGAGCAGTACTTC. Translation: CASSQTWGGYSEQYF.

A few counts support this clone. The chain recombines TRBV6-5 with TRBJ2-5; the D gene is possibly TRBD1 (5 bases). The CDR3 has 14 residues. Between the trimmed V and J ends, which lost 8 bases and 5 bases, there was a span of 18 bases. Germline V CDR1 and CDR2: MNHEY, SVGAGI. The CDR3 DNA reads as TGTGCCAGCCAAGAGGCAGGGTCTAAGGAGACCCAGTACTTC. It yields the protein CASQEAGSKETQYF.

CDR3 loop: CASSSKTGSDSQPQHF. CDR3 DNA: TGTGCCAGCAGCTCGAAGACAGGGTCGGATAGTCAGCCCCAGCATTTT. This chain links TRBV7-2 with TRBJ1-5; 7 bases are a match to TRBD1. CDR3 length: 16 residues. Germline V gene data show CDR1 as SGHTA and CDR2 as FQGNSA. Trimming cost V 4 bases and J 6 bases; bases outside gene matches: 12.

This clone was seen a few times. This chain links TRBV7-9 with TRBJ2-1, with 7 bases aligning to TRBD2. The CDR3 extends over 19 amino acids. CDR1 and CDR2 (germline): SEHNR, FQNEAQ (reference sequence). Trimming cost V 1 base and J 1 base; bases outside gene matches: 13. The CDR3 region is CASSLVSFGASGSYNEQFF. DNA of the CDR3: TGTGCCAGCAGCTTAGTGTCTTTTGGGGCTAGCGGTTCCTACAATGAGCAGTTCTTC.

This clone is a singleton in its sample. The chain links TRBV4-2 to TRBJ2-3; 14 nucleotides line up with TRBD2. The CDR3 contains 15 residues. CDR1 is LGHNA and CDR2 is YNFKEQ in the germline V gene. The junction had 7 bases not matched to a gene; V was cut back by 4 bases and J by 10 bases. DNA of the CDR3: TGTGCCAGCAGCCTCGGGACTAGCGGGGGACAAGCGCAGTATTTT. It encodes CASSLGTSGGQAQYF.